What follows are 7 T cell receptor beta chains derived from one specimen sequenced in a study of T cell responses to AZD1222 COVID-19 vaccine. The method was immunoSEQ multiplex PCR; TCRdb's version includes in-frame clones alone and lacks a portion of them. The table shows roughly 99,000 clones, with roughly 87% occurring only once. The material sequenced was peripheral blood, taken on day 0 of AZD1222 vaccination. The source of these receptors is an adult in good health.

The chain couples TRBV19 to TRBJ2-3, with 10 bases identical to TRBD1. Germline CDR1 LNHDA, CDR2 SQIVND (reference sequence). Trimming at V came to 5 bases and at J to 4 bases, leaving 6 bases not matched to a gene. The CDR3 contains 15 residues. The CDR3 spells CASSPWDRGADTQYF. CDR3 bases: TGTGCCAGTAGTCCCTGGGACAGGGGCGCAGATACGCAGTATTTT.

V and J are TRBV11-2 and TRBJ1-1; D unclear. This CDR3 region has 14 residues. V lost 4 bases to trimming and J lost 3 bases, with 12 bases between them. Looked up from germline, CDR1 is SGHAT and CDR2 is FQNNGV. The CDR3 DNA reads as TGTGCCAGCAGCTATGTCAGCCGGGACACTGAAGCTTTCTTT. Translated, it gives CASSYVSRDTEAFF.

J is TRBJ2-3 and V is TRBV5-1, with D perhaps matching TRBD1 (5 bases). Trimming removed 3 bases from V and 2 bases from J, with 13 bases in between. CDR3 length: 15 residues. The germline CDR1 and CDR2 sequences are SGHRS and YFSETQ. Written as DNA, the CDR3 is TGCGCCAGCAGCTATAGTAGGGGCTCCACAGATACGCAGTATTTT. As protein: CASSYSRGSTDTQYF. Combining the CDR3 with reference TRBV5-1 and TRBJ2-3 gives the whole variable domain KAGVTQTPRYLIKTRGQQVTLSCSPISGHRSVSWYQQTPGQGLQFLFEYFSETQRNKGNFPGRFSGRQFSNSRSEMNVSTLELGDSALYLCASSYSRGSTDTQYFGPGTRLTVL.

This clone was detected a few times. CDR3 DNA: TGTGCCAGCAGTAGGTCCTATGGCTACACCTTC. Amino acids: CASSRSYGYTF. V gene TRBV6-2 or TRBV6-3 combines with J gene TRBJ1-2; D is unclear. Trimming took off 5 bases at V and 4 bases at J, with 5 bases between the two ends. The CDR3 is 11 residues long. CDR1 MNHEY and CDR2 SVGEGT come from the germline V gene.

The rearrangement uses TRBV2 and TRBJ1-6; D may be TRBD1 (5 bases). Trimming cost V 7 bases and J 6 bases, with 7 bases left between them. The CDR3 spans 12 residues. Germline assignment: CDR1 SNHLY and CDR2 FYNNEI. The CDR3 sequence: CASTQGNSPLHF. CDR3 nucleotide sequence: TGTGCCAGCACGCAGGGTAATTCACCCCTCCACTTT. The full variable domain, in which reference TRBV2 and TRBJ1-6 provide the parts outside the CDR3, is EPEVTQTPSHQVTQMGQEVILRCVPISNHLYFYWYRQILGQKVEFLVSFYNNEISEKSEIFDDQFSVERPDGSNFTLKIRSTKLEDSAMYFCASTQGNSPLHFGNGTRLTVT.

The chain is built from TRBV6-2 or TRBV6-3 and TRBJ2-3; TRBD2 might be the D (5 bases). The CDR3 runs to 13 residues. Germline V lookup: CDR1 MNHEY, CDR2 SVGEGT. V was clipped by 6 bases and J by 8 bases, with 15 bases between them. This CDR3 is CASSPGSQSTQYF. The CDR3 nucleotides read TGTGCCAGCAGCCCGGGGTCACAGAGTACGCAGTATTTT.

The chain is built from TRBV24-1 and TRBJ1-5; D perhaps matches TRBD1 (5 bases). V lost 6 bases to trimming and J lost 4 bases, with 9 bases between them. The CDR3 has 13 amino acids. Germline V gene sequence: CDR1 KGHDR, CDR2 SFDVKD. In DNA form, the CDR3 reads TGTGCCACCAGTCCGAGGGGAAATCAGCCCCAGCATTTT. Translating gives CATSPRGNQPQHF.